This TCR beta chain was documented in a study of beta chain features in type 1 diabetes (dated by TCRdb to the late 2010s). Study-wide context: Mean age, gender distribution, total cell number and subset yield did not differ between patients and healthy donors. Across all samples, 107,917,701 sorted cells were examined, and cell number per subset correlated strongly with RNA yield. Naive and central memory subsets were obtained from all 30 or so donors, but regulatory and stem cell-like memory subsets were isolated from only 8 patients and about 8 healthy donors. In the study, TCRB repertoires of sorted circulating CD4+ T cell subsets from recently diagnosed type 1 diabetes patients were compared with those of matched healthy donors.

The High Capacity cDNA Reverse Transcription Kit was used to reverse transcribe all of the isolated RNA, meaning that expressed TCRB transcripts were what got sequenced. Deep immunoSEQ sequencing was applied to naive, central memory and regulatory T cell samples, giving an average of roughly 3.5 million total reads per sample. Sorted cells were lysed in RLT buffer, and RNA was extracted using DNase-treated RNeasy Micro or Mini kits according to cell number. Each cell subset was processed on its own to prevent cross-contamination, while patient and healthy donor samples were processed together. The immunoSEQ multiplex PCR was used to amplify TCRB sequences from cDNA, yielding 87-bp fragments that span the CDR3 region. Amplicons were sequenced on the Illumina HiSeq platform. In the source study's methods: PCR bias was corrected computationally using synthetic template baselines, and reads within Hamming distance 2 were collapsed, with unmergeable singletons discarded. By aligning reads against IMGT, V, D and J genes, CDR3 length, and insertions or deletions at six rearrangement sites were assigned. Within each subset, clonotype counts were normalized to sorted cell number, and only after that were true diversity and Gini coefficients computed with the tcR R package. The overlap coefficient, calculated on TCRB nucleotide sequences, was used to measure repertoire sharing. As a proxy for the pre-selection repertoire, out-of-frame TCRB sequences from naive cells were analyzed. Entries here come from immuneACCESS through TCRdb and include only in-frame sequences with V and J called. Some clones fail to appear in such tables; in the studies checked, an unresolved V gene covers under half of the shortfall, and the cause of the remainder is unknown. From that table come the V and J calls and clone size; the DNA was used to work out D and trimming. Counted in this sample were about 470,000 clones; roughly 31% of them appeared once. The biggest ten clones account for about 0.06% of the sample.

The CDR3 starts with the cysteine, ends with the phenylalanine, and has 13 residues. Only the CDR3 DNA stays, 39 bases, in frame from base 1. The germline V gene supplies CDR1 LGHNA and CDR2 YSLEER. V is pared back by 1 base and J by 9 bases, with 12 bases lying between the germline termini. A single peripheral blood draw of around 100 mL on average was collected from each donor into heparinised tubes. A BD FACSAria II was used to sort naive, central memory, regulatory and stem cell-like memory CD4+ T cells with a panel that included CD45RO, CCR7, CD25, CD127, CD95 and CD27. Purity was above 95% for every sorted population. Right away, PBMCs were isolated by Lymphoprep density gradient centrifugation and were stained directly, with no culture step. So that batch effects would be minimized, each experiment stained and sorted samples in pairs, pairing one healthy donor with one patient. This clone was detected a few times. What antigen it recognizes has not been identified. Nothing much larger sits one base from this clone, and base qualities are not available.

Paper-wide results and their limitations: Because cDNA rather than genomic DNA was sequenced, highly expressing activated cells could have been over-represented, although no difference in activation and CD3 levels was found between groups. The naive, central memory and regulatory TCRB repertoires appeared to resemble one another more closely among patients than among healthy donors. Type 1 diabetes patients showed a moderate but significant shortening of TCRB CDR3 length in all four CD4+ subsets. Patients with type 1 diabetes made fewer insertions and deleted more nucleotides at VDJ recombination sites, implying thymic rearrangement abnormalities. Only small numbers of individuals were included in the HLA sub-analyses, which left unresolved whether HLA type had any influence on TCRB rearrangement. PCR might favor shorter templates, but patient and control samples were amplified and corrected together, so any skew would affect both groups equally.

The V and J genes are TRBV4-3 and TRBJ2-5; the D segment cannot be called with confidence. Sequencing was performed on naive CD4+ T cells from blood. In the paper's terms, the cell subset or site label means: true naive CD4+ T cells. The clonotype originates from a man aged 18 to 29 in good health. The sequence in DNA is TGCGCCAGCAGCCAAGGGATCTGGAACGCCCAGTACTTC. It codes for CASSQGIWNAQYF.